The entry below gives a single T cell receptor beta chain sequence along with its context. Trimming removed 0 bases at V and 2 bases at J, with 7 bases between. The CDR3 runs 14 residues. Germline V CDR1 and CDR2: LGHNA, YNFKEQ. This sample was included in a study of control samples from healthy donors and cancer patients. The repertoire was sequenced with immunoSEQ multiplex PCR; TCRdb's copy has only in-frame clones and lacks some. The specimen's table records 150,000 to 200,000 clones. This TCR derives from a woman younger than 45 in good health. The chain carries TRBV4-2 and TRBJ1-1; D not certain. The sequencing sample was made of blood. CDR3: CASSQDRANTEAFF. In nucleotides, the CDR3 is TGTGCCAGCAGCCAAGATAGAGCCAACACTGAAGCTTTCTTT.